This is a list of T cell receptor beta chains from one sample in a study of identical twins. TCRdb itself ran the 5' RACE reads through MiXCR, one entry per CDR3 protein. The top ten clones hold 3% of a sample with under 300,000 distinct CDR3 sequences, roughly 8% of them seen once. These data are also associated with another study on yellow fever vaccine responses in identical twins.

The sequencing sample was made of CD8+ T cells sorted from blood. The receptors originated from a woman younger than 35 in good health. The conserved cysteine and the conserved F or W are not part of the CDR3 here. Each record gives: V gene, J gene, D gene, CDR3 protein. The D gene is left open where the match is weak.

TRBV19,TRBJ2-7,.,ASSISDSYEQY
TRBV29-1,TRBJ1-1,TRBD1,SVETERTGDPEAF
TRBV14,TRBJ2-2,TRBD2,ASSQSHRLAGGPKSIGELF
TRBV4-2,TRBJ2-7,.,ASSQGQASEQY
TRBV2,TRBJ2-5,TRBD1,ASITGQGLETQY
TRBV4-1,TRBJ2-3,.,ASSQEGRTDTQY
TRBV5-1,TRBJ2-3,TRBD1,ASSLAGLTGDTQY
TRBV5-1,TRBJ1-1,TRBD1,ASRKKPGTGPEAF
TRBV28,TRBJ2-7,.,ASSLGSLYEQY
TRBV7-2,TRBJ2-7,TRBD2,ASSKRGGFYEQY
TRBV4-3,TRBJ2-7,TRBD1,ASSLGQGYSEQY
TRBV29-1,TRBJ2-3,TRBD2,SVEGGGSGTQY
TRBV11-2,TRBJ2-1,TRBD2,ASSQLAGDDNEQF
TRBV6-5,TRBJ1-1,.,ASSYYRENTEAF
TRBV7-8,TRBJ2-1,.,ASSLYAVSYNEQF
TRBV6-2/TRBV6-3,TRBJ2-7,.,ASSLLRDTHYEQY
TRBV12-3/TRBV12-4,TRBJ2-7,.,ASSSPGQPYEQY
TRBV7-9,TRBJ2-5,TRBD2,ASSPPIGGRLGETQY
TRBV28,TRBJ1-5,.,ASSRRPNQPQH
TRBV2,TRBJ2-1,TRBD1,ASRVTGDSVF